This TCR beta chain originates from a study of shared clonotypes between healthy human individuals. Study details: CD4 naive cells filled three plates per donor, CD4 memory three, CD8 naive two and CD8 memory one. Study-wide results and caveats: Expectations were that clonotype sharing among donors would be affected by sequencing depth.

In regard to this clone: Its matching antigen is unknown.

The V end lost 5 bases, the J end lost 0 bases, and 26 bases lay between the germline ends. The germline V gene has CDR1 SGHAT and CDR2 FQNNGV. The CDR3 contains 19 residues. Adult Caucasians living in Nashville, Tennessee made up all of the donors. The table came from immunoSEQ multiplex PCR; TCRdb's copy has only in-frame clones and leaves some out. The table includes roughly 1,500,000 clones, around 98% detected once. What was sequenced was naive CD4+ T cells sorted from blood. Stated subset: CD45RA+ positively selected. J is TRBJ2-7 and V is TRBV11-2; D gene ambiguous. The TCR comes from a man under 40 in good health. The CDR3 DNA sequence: TGTGCCAGCAGCCCAAATCAAAGGACCACCTCCTTTAGCTCCTACGAGCAGTACTTC. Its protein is CASSPNQRTTSFSSYEQYF.